A single sample is the source of the 27 T cell receptor beta chains below, sequenced in a study of T cells in Graves' hyperthyroidism and ophthalmopathy (dated by TCRdb to about 2019). The library was obtained by multiplex PCR. Instrument on record: Illumina HiSeq 2000. TCR beta CDR3 regions were amplified from RNA transcripts. For the first round of RT-PCR on the TCR CDR3, the HTBI primer set was used together with the Qiagen OneStep RT-PCR kit. Using fastp trimming at Q25 and MiXCR clonotype assembly, TCRdb reanalyzed the public sequencing data and kept in-frame beta chains. Merged by CDR3 protein, the rows form single entries marked with the most common genes and DNA. The sample records 640,000 or so distinct CDR3 sequences, around 14% of which are singletons. The ten largest clones represent 6.5% to 9% of the sample. The sample taken for sequencing was blood. The receptors were gathered from a woman aged 18 to 35 with Graves' ophthalmopathy.

This clonotype has at least ten counts. The rearrangement joins TRBV11-3 to TRBJ2-1; D might be TRBD1 or TRBD2, each matching 5 bases. Per germline, CDR1 SGHNT and CDR2 YENEEA. Trimming stripped 5 bases from V and 0 bases from J, with 14 bases between. CDR3 length equals 16 residues. The CDR3 region is CASSHRGFSSYNEQFF. The CDR3 region has the DNA TGTGCCAGCAGCCACCGGGGCTTCTCCTCCTACAATGAGCAGTTCTTC.

This clonotype was seen a few times. This chain uses TRBV11-3 with TRBJ2-1; D is ambiguous. This CDR3 is 12 amino acids long. Per germline, CDR1 SGHNT and CDR2 YENEEA. V lost 2 bases to trimming and J lost 6 bases, with 5 bases between them. CDR3 nucleotides: TGTGCCAGCAGCTTAATAGCCAATGAGCAGTTCTTC. Its protein product is CASSLIANEQFF.

The chain combines TRBV30 with TRBJ2-2, with D perhaps TRBD1 or TRBD2 (5 bases each). The V end was cut by 4 bases, the J end by 4 bases, with 13 bases between. Germline V CDR1 and CDR2: GTSNPN, SVGIG (reference sequence). The CDR3 totals 14 residues. CDR3 bases: TGTGCCTGGATCGTGGGACCGGTCACCGGGGAGCTGTTTTTT. This translates into CAWIVGPVTGELFF.

This clonotype was detected only a few times. CDR3 loop: CASSFPTGWANEKLFF. The CDR3 DNA reads TGTGCCAGCAGCTTCCCTACAGGGTGGGCTAATGAAAAACTGTTTTTT. The chain links TRBV7-9 to TRBJ1-4; TRBD1 is a possible D gene (6 bases). Germline lookup yields CDR1 SEHNR and CDR2 FQNEAQ (reference sequence). This CDR3 has 16 residues. Trimming took 3 bases from V and 3 from J, leaving 14 bases between them.

This chain links TRBV11-2 with TRBJ2-7, with 13 positions matching TRBD2. CDR1 and CDR2 from the germline V gene are SGHAT and FQNNGV. The V gene end was trimmed by 8 bases and the J gene end by 1 base; junction bases not matched to a gene: 11. This CDR3 contains 17 residues. Here the CDR3 reads CASSQHRTSGSSYEQYF. The CDR3 DNA reads TGTGCCAGCTCCCAGCACCGGACTAGCGGGAGTTCCTACGAGCAGTACTTC.

A few counts support this clonotype. The V call is TRBV15, the J call TRBJ2-3; perhaps TRBD2 as D (6 bases). V lost 4 bases and J 1 base, leaving 12 bases between the germline ends. This CDR3 contains 15 residues. Germline V gives CDR1 LNHNV, CDR2 YYDKDF (reference sequence). The CDR3, as DNA: TGTGCCACCAGCACGCGGGGAGGTGGCACAGATACGCAGTATTTT. Its translation is CATSTRGGGTDTQYF. Drawing the rest from reference TRBV15 and TRBJ2-3, the complete variable domain is DAMVIQNPRYQVTQFGKPVTLSCSQTLNHNVMYWYQQKSSQAPKLLFHYYDKDFNNEADTPDNFQSRRPNTSFCFLDIRSPGLGDTAMYLCATSTRGGGTDTQYFGPGTRLTVL.

The chain employs TRBV30 and TRBJ2-7; D is uncertain. CDR1 and CDR2 (germline): GTSNPN, SVGIG (reference sequence). Trimming took 6 bases from V and 2 from J, leaving 11 bases between them. The CDR3 contains 12 residues. CDR3 protein: CACSSSTYEQYF. For the CDR3, the DNA is TGTGCCTGTTCGAGTTCCACCTACGAGCAGTACTTC.

This clonotype has a handful of counts. J is TRBJ1-5 and V is TRBV27; the D gene is possibly TRBD1 (5 bases). The CDR3 covers 16 residues. Germline V gives CDR1 MNHEY, CDR2 SMNVEV (reference sequence). Trimming pared 3 bases from V and 2 bases from J, leaving 14 bases between. This CDR3 reads CASSLEGGVRNQPQHF. For the CDR3, the DNA is TGTGCCAGCAGTTTGGAGGGAGGGGTGCGCAATCAGCCCCAGCATTTT.

This clonotype was found a few times. The rearrangement uses TRBV6-5 and TRBJ2-1, with D perhaps matching TRBD2 (6 bases). V was shortened by 0 bases and J by 6 bases, with 12 bases between the two germline ends. The CDR3 is made up of 15 amino acids. Germline V gene data show CDR1 as MNHEY and CDR2 as SVGAGI. CDR3 in DNA: TGTGCCAGCAGTTACTCCCCGACCGGGGGCAATGAGCAGTTCTTC. Amino acids: CASSYSPTGGNEQFF.

There are many counts of this clonotype. The V gene is TRBV20-1, the J gene TRBJ2-1; a weak D match, TRBD2 (6 bases). Germline CDR1 reads DFQATT; CDR2 reads SNEGSKA (reference sequence). The V and J ends lost 3 bases and 2 bases respectively, with 8 bases between them. This CDR3 region has 13 residues. CDR3 coding DNA: TGCAGTGCTAGCGGGGAGGCCTACAATGAGCAGTTCTTC. Its translation is CSASGEAYNEQFF.

The genes are TRBV11-3 and TRBJ2-7, with no clear D. The CDR3 contains 14 residues. V lost 1 base and J lost 4, with 11 bases in between. Germline values: CDR1 SGHNT, CDR2 YENEEA. The CDR3 DNA follows: TGTGCCAGCAGCTTAGGTGTCAGGTGGTACGAGCAGTACTTC. It yields the protein CASSLGVRWYEQYF.

The chain carries TRBV11-3 and TRBJ2-2; no firm D call. V lost 2 bases and J lost 1, with 5 bases in between. CDR1 is SGHNT and CDR2 is YENEEA in the germline V gene. CDR3 length: 14 residues. CDR3 DNA sequence: TGTGCCAGCAGCTTAACATGGAACACCGGGGAGCTGTTTTTT. Translated: CASSLTWNTGELFF.

Ten or more counts support this clonotype. The chain links TRBV7-2 to TRBJ1-1; D is ambiguous. With 4 bases removed from V and 2 bases from J, the gap between germline ends came to 11 bases. Germline CDR1 and CDR2: SGHTA and FQGNSA. There are 14 residues in the CDR3. The CDR3 sequence is CASSSSLFNTEAFF. The CDR3 DNA reads TGTGCCAGCAGCTCATCATTATTTAACACTGAAGCTTTCTTT.

There are many counts of this clonotype. V is TRBV20-1 and J is TRBJ2-7; D may correspond to TRBD1 or TRBD2 (5 bases each). Germline V gene sequence: CDR1 DFQATT, CDR2 SNEGSKA (reference sequence). This CDR3 is 16 amino acids long. Trimming took 1 base from V and 0 from J, leaving 16 bases between them. CDR3 bases: TGCAGTGCTAGAGGGGGGACGGAGTGGAGCTCCTACGAGCAGTACTTC. Protein sequence: CSARGGTEWSSYEQYF.

At least ten counts were recorded for this clonotype. The V call is TRBV7-2, the J call TRBJ1-5; 8 bases match TRBD1. CDR3 size: 17 residues. CDR1 SGHTA and CDR2 FQGNSA come from the germline V gene. J was trimmed by 1 base and V by 1 base; bases with no gene match: 6. The CDR3, as DNA: TGTGCCAGCAGCTTAGGACGGACAGGGTACAGCAATCAGCCCCAGCATTTT. As protein: CASSLGRTGYSNQPQHF.

This clonotype was detected ten times or more. V and J are TRBV10-3 and TRBJ1-4, with D unresolved. V shed 6 bases and J shed 12 bases, with 20 bases lying between them. The CDR3 totals 14 residues. The V gene's germline CDR1 is ENHRY and CDR2 SYGVKD. CDR3: CAISAGDIWPELFF. Here the CDR3 DNA reads TGTGCCATCAGCGCCGGTGACATTTGGCCGGAACTGTTTTTT.

The sample holds many counts of this clonotype. The genes are TRBV28 and TRBJ2-5; TRBD2 matches at 9 bases. The CDR3 is 16 amino acids. Trimming at V came to 7 bases and at J to 5 bases, leaving 14 bases not matched to a gene. Germline CDR1 and CDR2: MDHEN and SYDVKM. The CDR3 nucleotides are TGTGCCAGCAAGGGCACGTGGAGCGGGAGGAAGGAGACCCAGTACTTC. Translation: CASKGTWSGRKETQYF. Variable domain in full (rest from reference TRBV28 and TRBJ2-5): DVKVTQSSRYLVKRTGEKVFLECVQDMDHENMFWYRQDPGLGLRLIYFSYDVKMKEKGDIPEGYSVSREKKERFSLILESASTNQTSMYLCASKGTWSGRKETQYFGPGTRLLVL.

The J gene is TRBJ2-3, the V gene TRBV4-3, with 8 bases that match TRBD1. Germline loops: CDR1 LGHNA, CDR2 YSLEER. V lost 3 bases and J lost 4; bases outside the gene matches: 6. There are 15 residues in the CDR3. The CDR3 loop reads CASSQEDRDADTQYF. DNA for the CDR3: TGCGCCAGCAGCCAGGAGGACAGGGACGCAGATACGCAGTATTTT.

This clonotype was detected many times. The CDR3 DNA reads as TGTGCCAGCAGGGGACAGGGGTACGAGCAGTACTTC. Amino acids: CASRGQGYEQYF. The V gene is TRBV28, the J gene TRBJ2-7, with 10 bases lining up with TRBD1. The germline V gene has CDR1 MDHEN and CDR2 SYDVKM. The CDR3 contains 12 residues. With V trimmed by 6 bases and J by 4 bases, 0 bases remained unmatched.

V gene TRBV7-9 combines with J gene TRBJ2-7, with 7 bases matching TRBD1. There are 15 residues in the CDR3. Trimming cost V 2 bases and J 3 bases; bases outside gene matches: 7. In germline, CDR1 is SEHNR, CDR2 FQNEAQ (reference sequence). The chain's CDR3 is CASSLKGASFYEQYF. The CDR3 DNA is TGTGCCAGCAGCTTAAAGGGGGCTAGTTTCTACGAGCAGTACTTC.

A word on this clonotype: This clone may be a read error of a much larger clone one base away. The V gene is TRBV27, the J gene TRBJ2-7, with D possibly matching TRBD2 (5 bases). The J call may be in error: the DNA end matches TRBJ2-1 better. CDR1 MNHEY and CDR2 SMNVEV come from the germline V gene (reference sequence). The length of the CDR3 is 15 residues. The DNA for the CDR3 is TGTGCCAGCAGCCAAGATCCTAGCAAGGTCTACGAGCAGTTCTTC. Its translation: CASSQDPSKVYEQFF.

This clonotype was seen ten or more times. The gene calls are TRBV3-1 and TRBJ2-1, with D possibly matching TRBD2 (5 bases). In germline, CDR1 is LGHDT, CDR2 YNNKEL (reference sequence). V shed 6 bases and J shed 2 bases, with 14 bases lying between them. The CDR3 has 15 amino acids. CDR3 region: CASRKTSQPYNEQFF. In DNA form, the CDR3 reads TGTGCCAGCAGAAAAACTAGTCAGCCCTACAATGAGCAGTTCTTC.

This clonotype was detected a few times. V usage is TRBV7-9 and J usage is TRBJ2-3, with TRBD2 matching over 7 bases. Germline V lookup: CDR1 SEHNR, CDR2 FQNEAQ (reference sequence). The CDR3 extends over 16 amino acids. V was clipped by 1 base and J by 5 bases; unmatched bases: 9. CDR3 loop: CASSLGAGVVGDTQYF. The CDR3 DNA reads TGTGCCAGCAGCTTAGGGGCGGGAGTGGTTGGAGATACGCAGTATTTT.

In this sample, this clonotype turned up many times. This chain connects TRBV28 to TRBJ1-1; weak D call: TRBD1 (5 bases). This CDR3 is built from 14 residues. V was clipped by 4 bases and J by 10 bases, with 19 bases between them. Germline V gene data show CDR1 as MDHEN and CDR2 as SYDVKM. The CDR3 nucleotides read TGTGCCAGCAGTTCACCCGGGGCCGTCCGCCGAGCTTTCTTT. This sequence encodes CASSSPGAVRRAFF.

This clonotype appeared many times. The rearrangement uses TRBV7-3 and TRBJ1-1; a weak D match, TRBD1 (6 bases). V was shortened by 2 bases and J by 3 bases, with 10 bases between the two germline ends. This CDR3 has 14 residues. The germline V gene has CDR1 SGHTA and CDR2 FQGTGA. The CDR3 DNA follows: TGTGCCAGCAGCTTATCAGGGGAACACACTGAAGCTTTCTTT. Its protein is CASSLSGEHTEAFF.

This clonotype was detected only a few times. A read error may explain this, as a much larger clone is one base away. J is TRBJ2-1 and V is TRBV11-3; D is unclear. CDR3 size: 15 residues. The V gene lost 5 bases and the J gene lost 0 bases, with 11 bases spanning the gap. Germline V gives CDR1 SGHNT, CDR2 YENEEA. For the CDR3, the DNA is TGTGCCAGCAGCCCCCTATGGGACTCCTACAATGAGCAGTTCTTC. It is translated as CASSPLWDSYNEQFF.

This clonotype was observed many times. This sequence joins TRBV28 and TRBJ2-5; D is perhaps TRBD2 (6 bases). There are 14 residues in the CDR3. Trimming took off 4 bases at V and 5 bases at J, with 14 bases between the two ends. Germline CDR1 reads MDHEN; CDR2 reads SYDVKM. CDR3 nucleotides: TGTGCCAGCAGTTCGCCAGGAGGGGATGAGACCCAGTACTTC. Translating it yields CASSSPGGDETQYF.